A single sample gave rise to the 12 T cell receptor beta chains below, sequenced in a study of T cell responses to AZD1222 COVID-19 vaccine. Data came from immunoSEQ multiplex PCR; TCRdb stores just in-frame clones and leaves some out. In the table there are roughly 140,000 clones, about 91% of which are singletons. The sequencing here drew on peripheral blood, taken on day 0 of MenACWY control vaccination. The source of these receptors is an adult in good health.

In regard to this clone: Sequence at one end of the junction differs from germline and may be a read error. The chain has TRBV10-3 and TRBJ2-5; TRBD2 matches at 9 bases. The germline V gene encodes CDR1 ENHRY and CDR2 SYGVKD. This CDR3 is 15 amino acids long. The CDR3 coding sequence is TGTGCCATCAGTGATTCGCGGGAGGGCCAAGAGTCCCAGTACTTC. Translation gives CAISDSREGQESQYF.

The chain carries TRBV6-6 and TRBJ2-7; a possible D gene is TRBD2 (6 bases). This CDR3 comprises 16 residues. V lost 2 bases and J 4 bases, leaving 18 bases between the germline ends. Germline CDR1 and CDR2: MNHNY and SVGAGI (reference sequence). The CDR3 coding sequence is TGTGCCAGCAGTTACGGAGGGTATAGGGGTAGGTACGAGCAGTACTTC. Translation gives CASSYGGYRGRYEQYF.

The chain joins TRBV4-3 to TRBJ1-2; D unresolved. Trimming removed 1 base from V and 2 bases from J, with 14 bases in between. The CDR3 contains 16 residues. Germline V gene sequence: CDR1 LGHNA, CDR2 YSLEER. The CDR3 nucleotides read TGCGCCAGCAGCCAAGCCGGGTCTCCCGGAAACTATGGCTACACCTTC. This encodes CASSQAGSPGNYGYTF.

The chain has TRBV7-3 and TRBJ2-3; D call uncertain. Trimming left V 2 bases short and J 2 bases short, with 14 bases between. The germline CDR1 and CDR2 sequences are SGHTA and FQGTGA. This CDR3 spans 16 amino acids. The CDR3 nucleotides are TGTGCCAGCAGCTTATTCGCCAAAGCAGACACAGATACGCAGTATTTT. Translated, it gives CASSLFAKADTDTQYF. The full variable domain, in which reference TRBV7-3 and TRBJ2-3 provide the parts outside the CDR3, is GAGVSQTPSNKVTEKGKYVELRCDPISGHTALYWYRQSLGQGPEFLIYFQGTGAADDSGLPNDRFFAVRPEGSVSTLKIQRTERGDSAVYLCASSLFAKADTDTQYFGPGTRLTVL.

The J gene is TRBJ2-5, the V gene TRBV4-2; 9 bases are a match to TRBD2. This CDR3 comprises 14 residues. The germline gives CDR1 LGHNA, CDR2 YNFKEQ. J was trimmed by 4 bases and V by 1 base; bases with no gene match: 1. CDR3: CASSQAAGGETQYF. For the CDR3, the DNA is TGTGCCAGCAGCCAAGCAGCGGGAGGAGAGACCCAGTACTTC.

V usage is TRBV24-1 and J usage is TRBJ1-1, with D tentatively TRBD1 (6 bases). The germline V gene encodes CDR1 KGHDR and CDR2 SFDVKD. V was pared by 4 bases and J by 1 base, with 12 bases between. The CDR3 contains 15 residues. In DNA form, the CDR3 reads TGTGCCACCAGTGACCCGACAGGCGAGAACACTGAAGCTTTCTTT. It is translated as CATSDPTGENTEAFF.

This chain uses TRBV4-1 with TRBJ2-2; D is tentatively TRBD1 or TRBD2 (5 bases each). The CDR3 has 15 amino acids. V was clipped by 3 bases and J by 4 bases, with 12 bases between them. The V gene's germline CDR1 is MGHRA and CDR2 YSYEKL. Here the CDR3 reads CASSHRDGRTGELFF. CDR3 nucleotide sequence: TGCGCCAGCAGCCATAGGGACGGACGCACCGGGGAGCTGTTTTTT.

The DNA for the CDR3 is TGTGCCAGCAGGAGAGGGGCCCACACCGGGGAGCTGTTTTTT. Amino acids: CASRRGAHTGELFF. This rearrangement joins TRBV3-1 (or the pseudogene TRBV3-2) to TRBJ2-2; D is tentatively TRBD1 or TRBD2 (5 bases each). The CDR3 covers 14 residues. The V gene's germline CDR1 is LGHDT and CDR2 YNNKEL (reference sequence). The V end was cut by 6 bases, the J end by 3 bases, with 11 bases between.

The chain uses TRBV6-2 or TRBV6-3 and TRBJ2-5; D gene ambiguous. This CDR3 has 13 amino acids. Germline loops: CDR1 MNHEY, CDR2 SVGEGT. V was clipped by 4 bases and J by 1 base, with 7 bases between them. Here the CDR3 DNA reads TGTGCCAGCAGTTCCCAGCCCCAAGAGACCCAGTACTTC. Encoded protein: CASSSQPQETQYF.

The rearrangement uses TRBV6-5 and TRBJ2-3; D remains ambiguous. The CDR3 spans 13 residues. Trimming shortened V by 9 bases and J by 2 bases, and 12 bases separated the two germline ends. Germline lookup yields CDR1 MNHEY and CDR2 SVGAGI. CDR3 in amino acids: CARARDATDTQYF. The CDR3 bases are TGTGCCAGAGCGCGCGACGCCACAGATACGCAGTATTTT.

The V call is TRBV2, the J call TRBJ1-1; 8 nucleotides agree with TRBD1. Germline V CDR1 and CDR2: SNHLY, FYNNEI. With V trimmed by 7 bases and J by 4 bases, 11 bases remained unmatched. CDR3 size: 15 residues. The CDR3 loop reads CASKGQEVKVTEAFF. CDR3 DNA sequence: TGTGCCAGCAAGGGACAGGAGGTGAAAGTCACTGAAGCTTTCTTT.

The rearrangement links TRBV5-1 to TRBJ2-1; D might be TRBD2 (6 bases). CDR3 length equals 16 residues. V was trimmed by 0 bases and J by 0 bases, leaving 10 bases between them. CDR1 and CDR2 from the germline V gene are SGHRS and YFSETQ. The CDR3 nucleotides are TGCGCCAGCAGCTTGGACGGGGGTAGCTCCTACAATGAGCAGTTCTTC. Its translation: CASSLDGGSSYNEQFF.